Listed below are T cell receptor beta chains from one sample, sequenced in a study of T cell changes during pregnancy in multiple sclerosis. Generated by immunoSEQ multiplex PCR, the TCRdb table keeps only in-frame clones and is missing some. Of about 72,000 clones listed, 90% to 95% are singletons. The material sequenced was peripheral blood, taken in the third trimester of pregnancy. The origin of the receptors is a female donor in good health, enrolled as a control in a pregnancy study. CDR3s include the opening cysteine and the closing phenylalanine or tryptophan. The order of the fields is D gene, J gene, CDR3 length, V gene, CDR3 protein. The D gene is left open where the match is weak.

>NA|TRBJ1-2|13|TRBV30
CAWSRGKNYGYTF
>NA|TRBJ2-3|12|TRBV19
CASSTPPEAQYF
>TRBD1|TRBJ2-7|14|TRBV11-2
CASRRDRGLDEQYF
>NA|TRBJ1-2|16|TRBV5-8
CASSYGVPAEDYGYTF
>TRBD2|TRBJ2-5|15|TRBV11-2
CASSAGTREQETQYF
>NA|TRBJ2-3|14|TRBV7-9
CASSWKGGTDTQYF
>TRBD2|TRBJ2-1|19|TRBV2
CASRVPGLATLSGGNEQFF
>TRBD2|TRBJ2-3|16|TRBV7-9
CASSPWTSGGTDTQYF
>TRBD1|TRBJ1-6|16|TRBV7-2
CASSLLGGGSRSPLHF
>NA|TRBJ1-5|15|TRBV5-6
CASTKRGGVNQPQHF
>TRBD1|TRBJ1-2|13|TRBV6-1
CASSADRVYGYTF
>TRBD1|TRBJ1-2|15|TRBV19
CASSSPGQGNYGYTF
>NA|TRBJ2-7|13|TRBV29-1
CSVRAGQSYEQYF
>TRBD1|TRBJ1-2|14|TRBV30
CAWRHRGRGYGYTF
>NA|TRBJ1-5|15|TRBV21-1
CASSNSDSSNQPQHF
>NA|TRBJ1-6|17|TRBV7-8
CASSFNAGVSYNSPLHF